This T cell receptor (beta chain) was obtained from a study of cytomegalovirus exposure and HLA in healthy donors. Study findings and constraints: HLA alleles showed associations with approximately 15,000 TCR beta sequences in a later analysis, at a 0.05 false discovery rate. Rare TCR sequences dominated, though some public TCRs recurred in many donors. An assumption of roughly uniform sequencing depth across donors underlay the presence/absence analyses.

It was with 60 Vbeta and 13 Jbeta primers that the PCR ran. Profiling relied on immunoSEQ multiplex PCR, and the TCRdb table lists in-frame clones only, not all of them. The sample consists of more than 20,000 clones, 60% to 80% of them appearing once. This clone was seen once. The antigen is unknown. Germline lookup yields CDR1 PRHDT and CDR2 FYEKMQ (reference sequence). CDR3 size: 17 residues. V was shortened by 0 bases and J by 1 base, with 10 bases between the two germline ends. Sequencing was done on a sample of PBMCs. The sequence came from a male donor in good health and CMV-seronegative. The rearrangement joins TRBV13 to TRBJ1-6; unclear D gene. CDR3 sequence reads: CASSLGGGWSYNSPLHF. The CDR3 nucleotides read TGTGCCAGCAGCTTAGGGGGAGGTTGGTCCTATAATTCACCCCTCCACTTT.